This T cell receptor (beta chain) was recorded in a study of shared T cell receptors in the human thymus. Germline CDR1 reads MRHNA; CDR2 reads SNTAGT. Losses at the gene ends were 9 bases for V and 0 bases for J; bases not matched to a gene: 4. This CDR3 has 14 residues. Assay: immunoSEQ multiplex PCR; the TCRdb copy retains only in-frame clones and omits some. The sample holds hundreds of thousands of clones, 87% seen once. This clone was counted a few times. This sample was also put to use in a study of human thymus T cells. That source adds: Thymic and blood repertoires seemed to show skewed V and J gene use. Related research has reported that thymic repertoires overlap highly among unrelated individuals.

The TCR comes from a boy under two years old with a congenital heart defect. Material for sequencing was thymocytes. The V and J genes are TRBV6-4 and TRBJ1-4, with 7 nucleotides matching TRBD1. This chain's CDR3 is CASWTGPTNEKLFF. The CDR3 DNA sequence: TGTGCCAGTTGGACAGGACCAACTAATGAAAAACTGTTTTTT.